This is a list of T cell receptor beta chains from one sample in a study of blood T cell repertoires in COVID-19. Clones were read by immunoSEQ multiplex PCR, and TCRdb kept only the in-frame ones, dropping some. The sample records 250,000 to 350,000 clones, more than 70% being singletons. Specimen: peripheral blood. The receptors originated from a woman aged 30 to 39 with COVID-19, enrolled during active disease. Both conserved end residues are part of each CDR3. D genes are given only for firm matches. Expanded clones get a size class; other rows say once, few or many, or leave the size out.

d_gene: TRBD2
len: 16
abundance: .
v_gene: TRBV15
j_gene: TRBJ2-5
CDR3aa: CATSRDLGGGTGTQYF
CDR3nt: TGTGCCACCAGCAGAGATCTCGGCGGGGGGACTGGGACCCAGTACTTC

d_gene: .
len: 13
abundance: few
v_gene: TRBV28
j_gene: TRBJ2-7
CDR3aa: CASSLDISYEQYF
CDR3nt: TGTGCCAGCAGTTTGGACATCTCCTACGAGCAGTACTTC

d_gene: TRBD1
len: 16
abundance: .
v_gene: TRBV20-1
j_gene: TRBJ2-7
CDR3aa: CSASGFTGTGGDEQYF
CDR3nt: TGCAGTGCTAGTGGCTTCACCGGGACAGGGGGCGACGAGCAGTACTTC

d_gene: .
len: 13
abundance: .
v_gene: TRBV28
j_gene: TRBJ2-5
CDR3aa: CASSLKGGETQYF
CDR3nt: TGTGCCAGCAGTTTAAAGGGAGGCGAGACCCAGTACTTC

d_gene: TRBD1
len: 17
abundance: .
v_gene: TRBV28
j_gene: TRBJ1-6
CDR3aa: CASSLSTWTGGDSPLHF
CDR3nt: TGTGCCAGCAGTTTATCCACTTGGACAGGGGGGGATTCACCCCTCCACTTT

d_gene: TRBD2
len: 15
abundance: .
v_gene: TRBV7-9
j_gene: TRBJ2-3
CDR3aa: CASSRFSGSTDTQYF
CDR3nt: TGTGCCAGCAGTCGCTTTAGCGGGAGCACAGATACGCAGTATTTT

d_gene: TRBD2
len: 15
abundance: .
v_gene: TRBV7-3
j_gene: TRBJ2-1
CDR3aa: CASSLAGGPWNEQFF
CDR3nt: TGTGCCAGCAGCCTAGCGGGAGGGCCATGGAATGAGCAGTTCTTC

d_gene: TRBD2
len: 15
abundance: .
v_gene: TRBV2
j_gene: TRBJ2-1
CDR3aa: CASSQRTSGGGEQFF
CDR3nt: TGTGCCAGCAGTCAAAGAACTAGCGGAGGGGGTGAGCAGTTCTTC

d_gene: .
len: 14
abundance: .
v_gene: TRBV11-3
j_gene: TRBJ2-2
CDR3aa: CASSFSTSTGELFF
CDR3nt: TGTGCCAGCAGCTTCTCCACGAGCACCGGGGAGCTGTTTTTT

d_gene: .
len: 15
abundance: .
v_gene: TRBV7-2
j_gene: TRBJ2-2
CDR3aa: CASSPGIVTTGELFF
CDR3nt: TGTGCCAGCAGCCCAGGGATCGTTACCACCGGGGAGCTGTTTTTT

d_gene: TRBD2
len: 15
abundance: .
v_gene: TRBV30
j_gene: TRBJ2-1
CDR3aa: CAWSPAGREIHEQFF
CDR3nt: TGTGCCTGGAGTCCCGCCGGGCGGGAGATTCATGAGCAGTTCTTC

d_gene: .
len: 16
abundance: .
v_gene: TRBV12-1
j_gene: TRBJ2-5
CDR3aa: CASSVGTSGGRETQYF
CDR3nt: TGTGCCAGCAGCGTCGGGACTAGCGGAGGGAGGGAGACCCAGTACTTC

d_gene: .
len: 15
abundance: .
v_gene: TRBV3-1/TRBV3-2
j_gene: TRBJ2-7
CDR3aa: CASSQEWGQGSEQYF
CDR3nt: TGTGCCAGCAGCCAAGAATGGGGGCAGGGGTCCGAGCAGTACTTC

d_gene: TRBD2
len: 16
abundance: once
v_gene: TRBV19
j_gene: TRBJ2-3
CDR3aa: CASSPTLAGEGDTQYF
CDR3nt: TGTGCCAGTAGTCCCACACTAGCGGGAGAGGGAGATACGCAGTATTTT

d_gene: TRBD2
len: 16
abundance: .
v_gene: TRBV4-1
j_gene: TRBJ2-5
CDR3aa: CASSQSQREGRETQYF
CDR3nt: TGCGCCAGCAGCCAAAGTCAGCGGGAGGGCCGGGAGACCCAGTACTTC

d_gene: .
len: 15
abundance: .
v_gene: TRBV5-1
j_gene: TRBJ1-2
CDR3aa: CASSPSGQLNYGYTF
CDR3nt: TGCGCCAGCAGCCCCTCGGGACAATTGAACTATGGCTACACCTTC

d_gene: .
len: 13
abundance: .
v_gene: TRBV25-1
j_gene: TRBJ2-1
CDR3aa: CASRGTGSNEQFF
CDR3nt: TGTGCCAGCAGGGGTACAGGGTCGAATGAGCAGTTCTTC

d_gene: .
len: 14
abundance: .
v_gene: TRBV6-5
j_gene: TRBJ1-2
CDR3aa: CASSTGQDYYGYTF
CDR3nt: TGTGCCAGCAGTACCGGACAAGACTACTATGGCTACACCTTC

d_gene: .
len: 19
abundance: .
v_gene: TRBV11-2
j_gene: TRBJ2-6
CDR3aa: CASSPLSLALFSGANVLTF
CDR3nt: TGTGCCAGCAGCCCCCTTTCACTAGCTTTATTCTCTGGGGCCAACGTCCTGACTTTC

d_gene: TRBD1
len: 16
abundance: .
v_gene: TRBV27
j_gene: TRBJ2-7
CDR3aa: CASSSTGQGIGYEQYF
CDR3nt: TGTGCCAGCAGTTCGACGGGACAGGGGATCGGCTACGAGCAGTACTTC

d_gene: TRBD2
len: 16
abundance: .
v_gene: TRBV2
j_gene: TRBJ2-2
CDR3aa: CASEVGRAGYTGELFF
CDR3nt: TGTGCCAGTGAAGTCGGGAGAGCGGGGTACACCGGGGAGCTGTTTTTT

d_gene: TRBD2
len: 15
abundance: .
v_gene: TRBV4-1
j_gene: TRBJ2-7
CDR3aa: CASSQEAGEWYEQYF
CDR3nt: TGCGCCAGCAGCCAAGAGGCGGGAGAATGGTACGAGCAGTACTTC

d_gene: .
len: 12
abundance: .
v_gene: TRBV3-1/TRBV3-2
j_gene: TRBJ1-1
CDR3aa: CATSISGDEAFF
CDR3nt: TGTGCCACCTCGATATCGGGGGATGAAGCTTTCTTT

d_gene: .
len: 11
abundance: .
v_gene: TRBV2
j_gene: TRBJ2-7
CDR3aa: CASSRSYEQYF
CDR3nt: TGTGCCAGCAGCCGTTCCTACGAGCAGTACTTC

d_gene: TRBD1
len: 14
abundance: .
v_gene: TRBV6-2/TRBV6-3
j_gene: TRBJ1-5
CDR3aa: CASSRQGAHQPQHF
CDR3nt: TGTGCCAGCAGTCGGCAGGGGGCCCATCAGCCCCAGCATTTT

d_gene: TRBD1
len: 13
abundance: few
v_gene: TRBV28
j_gene: TRBJ2-1
CDR3aa: CASSPGTGDEQFF
CDR3nt: TGTGCCAGCAGTCCCGGGACAGGGGATGAGCAGTTCTTC

d_gene: .
len: 13
abundance: .
v_gene: TRBV11-2
j_gene: TRBJ2-7
CDR3aa: CASSLGLSGEQYF
CDR3nt: TGTGCCAGCAGCTTAGGCCTCTCGGGCGAGCAGTACTTC

d_gene: TRBD1
len: 16
abundance: .
v_gene: TRBV28
j_gene: TRBJ1-3
CDR3aa: CASRPGQGYSGNTIYF
CDR3nt: TGTGCCAGCAGACCGGGACAGGGATACTCTGGAAACACCATATATTTT

d_gene: .
len: 13
abundance: .
v_gene: TRBV30
j_gene: TRBJ2-7
CDR3aa: CAGEGGPAYEQYF
CDR3nt: TGTGCCGGAGAGGGAGGACCCGCCTACGAGCAGTACTTC

d_gene: .
len: 13
abundance: .
v_gene: TRBV15
j_gene: TRBJ2-7
CDR3aa: CATSRDHQYEQYF
CDR3nt: TGTGCCACCAGCAGAGATCACCAGTACGAGCAGTACTTC

d_gene: TRBD1
len: 14
abundance: few
v_gene: TRBV6-2/TRBV6-3
j_gene: TRBJ1-4
CDR3aa: CASSPRQGEEKLFF
CDR3nt: TGTGCCAGCAGTCCACGACAGGGGGAAGAAAAACTGTTTTTT

d_gene: .
len: 14
abundance: .
v_gene: TRBV28
j_gene: TRBJ2-3
CDR3aa: CASSLPTGWNTQYF
CDR3nt: TGTGCCAGCAGTCTCCCGACAGGCTGGAATACGCAGTATTTT

d_gene: .
len: 12
abundance: .
v_gene: TRBV28
j_gene: TRBJ2-7
CDR3aa: CASSYRWDKQYF
CDR3nt: TGTGCCAGCAGTTATAGATGGGACAAGCAGTACTTC

d_gene: .
len: 13
abundance: .
v_gene: TRBV5-1
j_gene: TRBJ1-2
CDR3aa: CASSLDRNYGYTF
CDR3nt: TGCGCCAGCAGCTTGGATAGAAACTATGGCTACACCTTC

d_gene: .
len: 14
abundance: .
v_gene: TRBV27
j_gene: TRBJ2-7
CDR3aa: CASSLYAGLYEQYF
CDR3nt: TGTGCCAGCAGTTTATACGCGGGACTTTACGAGCAGTACTTC

d_gene: .
len: 14
abundance: .
v_gene: TRBV4-1
j_gene: TRBJ2-1
CDR3aa: CATSPVRLWVEQFF
CDR3nt: TGCGCCACCTCGCCAGTGCGGTTGTGGGTTGAGCAGTTCTTC

d_gene: .
len: 11
abundance: once
v_gene: TRBV6-5
j_gene: TRBJ1-5
CDR3aa: CASRSQGTGHF
CDR3nt: TGTGCCAGCAGAAGTCAGGGCACAGGGCATTTT

d_gene: .
len: 17
abundance: once
v_gene: TRBV2
j_gene: TRBJ1-3
CDR3aa: CASSERGSHSSGNTIYF
CDR3nt: TGTGCCAGCAGTGAAAGGGGTAGCCATAGCTCTGGAAACACCATATATTTT

d_gene: TRBD1
len: 17
abundance: .
v_gene: TRBV9
j_gene: TRBJ1-3
CDR3aa: CASSVATGTGTGNTIYF
CDR3nt: TGTGCCAGCAGCGTAGCTACGGGGACAGGGACTGGAAACACCATATATTTT

d_gene: TRBD2
len: 13
abundance: .
v_gene: TRBV7-3
j_gene: TRBJ2-1
CDR3aa: CASSSGTSNEQFF
CDR3nt: TGTGCCAGCAGCTCCGGGACTAGTAATGAGCAGTTCTTC

d_gene: .
len: 16
abundance: .
v_gene: TRBV4-2
j_gene: TRBJ2-1
CDR3aa: CASSQEPSRGYNEQFF
CDR3nt: TGTGCCAGCAGCCAAGAACCTAGTCGCGGCTACAATGAGCAGTTCTTC

d_gene: TRBD1
len: 18
abundance: .
v_gene: TRBV5-5
j_gene: TRBJ1-5
CDR3aa: CASSWGQGTTYSNQPQHF
CDR3nt: TGTGCCAGCAGCTGGGGACAGGGGACCACTTATAGCAATCAGCCCCAGCATTTT

d_gene: .
len: 11
abundance: .
v_gene: TRBV29-1
j_gene: TRBJ2-2
CDR3aa: CSVWASGELFF
CDR3nt: TGCAGCGTTTGGGCCTCCGGGGAGCTGTTTTTT

d_gene: .
len: 15
abundance: few
v_gene: TRBV27
j_gene: TRBJ2-2
CDR3aa: CASSFHSGNTGELFF
CDR3nt: TGTGCCAGCAGTTTTCATAGCGGAAACACCGGGGAGCTGTTTTTT

d_gene: .
len: 10
abundance: .
v_gene: TRBV29-1
j_gene: TRBJ2-1
CDR3aa: CSVDNNEQFF
CDR3nt: TGCAGCGTTGACAACAATGAGCAGTTCTTC

d_gene: .
len: 15
abundance: .
v_gene: TRBV19
j_gene: TRBJ1-5
CDR3aa: CASSIGSWLPGPQHF
CDR3nt: TGTGCCAGTAGTATAGGGTCGTGGTTACCAGGGCCCCAGCATTTT

d_gene: .
len: 15
abundance: .
v_gene: TRBV24-1
j_gene: TRBJ1-2
CDR3aa: CATSDLPGADYGYTF
CDR3nt: TGTGCCACCAGTGATTTGCCAGGAGCGGACTATGGCTACACCTTC

d_gene: TRBD1
len: 15
abundance: .
v_gene: TRBV19
j_gene: TRBJ1-5
CDR3aa: CASSIGGTGGQPQHF
CDR3nt: TGTGCCAGTAGTATCGGCGGGACAGGGGGTCAGCCCCAGCATTTT

d_gene: .
len: 15
abundance: .
v_gene: TRBV11-3
j_gene: TRBJ1-1
CDR3aa: CASSPLDTPYTEAFF
CDR3nt: TGTGCCAGCAGCCCACTGGACACTCCTTACACTGAAGCTTTCTTT

d_gene: TRBD1
len: 15
abundance: .
v_gene: TRBV5-1
j_gene: TRBJ1-2
CDR3aa: CASSTDRAGNYGYTF
CDR3nt: TGCGCCAGCAGCACCGACAGGGCGGGGAACTATGGCTACACCTTC

d_gene: .
len: 13
abundance: .
v_gene: TRBV27
j_gene: TRBJ2-5
CDR3aa: CASSLSHAETQYF
CDR3nt: TGTGCCAGCAGTTTATCCCACGCGGAGACCCAGTACTTC

d_gene: TRBD2
len: 15
abundance: once
v_gene: TRBV4-3
j_gene: TRBJ2-1
CDR3aa: CASSQGGGRHNEQFF
CDR3nt: TGCGCCAGCAGCCAAGGCGGGGGTCGACACAATGAGCAGTTCTTC

d_gene: .
len: 14
abundance: few
v_gene: TRBV5-1
j_gene: TRBJ2-2
CDR3aa: CASSLGQSWGELFF
CDR3nt: TGCGCCAGCAGCTTGGGACAGAGTTGGGGGGAGCTGTTTTTT

d_gene: .
len: 14
abundance: once
v_gene: TRBV7-9
j_gene: TRBJ2-3
CDR3aa: CVTSETGSTDTQYF
CDR3nt: TGTGTTACGTCCGAGACAGGTAGCACAGATACGCAGTATTTT